This T cell receptor (beta chain) is drawn from a study of blood T cells in healthy people across ages. J was trimmed by 6 bases and V by 3 bases; bases with no gene match: 12. Germline V CDR1 and CDR2: LNHNV, YYDKDF (reference sequence). The length of the CDR3 is 16 residues. Next came a second PCR, run for about 7 to 12 cycles, which used a sample-barcoded 5' primer along with a J-beta primer mix. Using its own MiXCR run on the 5' RACE reads, TCRdb lists one record per CDR3 protein. The sample carries about 1.4 million distinct CDR3 sequences, around 55% recorded once. The individuals who served as donors were healthy Caucasians living in Russia, aged about 6 to 100. Each of the donors had 9 to 10 milliliters of peripheral blood drawn into EDTA-treated Vacutainer tubes.

The chain joins TRBV15 to TRBJ1-1; 8 nucleotides match TRBD1. This TCR was sampled from a young man in good health. Material for sequencing was blood. The CDR3 sequence: CATSSGQGVGDSEAFF. CDR3 in DNA: TGTGCCACCAGCAGCGGACAGGGAGTGGGTGACTCTGAAGCTTTCTTT.